This TCR beta chain was documented in a study of blood T cell repertoires in COVID-19 (dated by TCRdb to the early 2020s). For the wider study: Samples from collaborators originated in the United States, Italy and Spain and spanned both the acute and convalescent phases of COVID-19. The samples were drawn from the first 160 participants of the ongoing ImmuneRACE study and from 1,254 subjects provided by 6 global collaborators. The repertoires were released in a freely available public database intended as a resource for research on the immune response to SARS-CoV-2. The material from the prospective study consisted of cDNA or gDNA derived from T cells, B-cell-depleted T cells, or PBMCs. HLA class I and class II types, where available, came from metadata supplied by the sample provider rather than from assay-based typing. A de-identified subject ID, COVID-19 status, age in years and sex were almost always included in the sample metadata. The dataset comprised deeply sampled blood TCRbeta repertoires from subjects exposed to, actively infected with, or recovered from COVID-19.

TCRbeta CDR3 regions were amplified from genomic DNA using the immunoSEQ Assay, a bias-controlled multiplex PCR. For the original study's pipeline: The number of nucleated cells in each sample was estimated from the amplification of reference gene primers within the assay. To quantify the absolute abundance of each unique TCRbeta CDR3 rearrangement, sequence reads were collapsed and filtered. For each sample, productive Simpson clonality was calculated as the square root of Simpson's diversity index across productive rearrangements. TCRdb carries this immuneACCESS record with in-frame sequences only. Its versions omit some clonotypes, under half of them owing to an unresolved V gene in the studies checked, with the rest unexplained. The V and J calls and the clone size are those of that table, but D and trimming were determined from the DNA. The sample table records around 40,000 clones; roughly 80% of these occur just once. Of the sample, about 30% is held by the ten largest clones.

Whole blood was collected in K2EDTA tubes by collaborating institutions according to the institutions' own protocols. For TCRbeta analysis, collaborators shipped samples in one of three forms: frozen whole blood, isolated PBMCs, or DNA extracted from either of those sample types. Points the paper makes about the study in general: Clinical and demographic metadata were provided uncurated, with the amount varying by source and participant.

Germline trimming amounts to 3 bases on V and 3 bases on J, with 1 as the count of junction bases outside the gene matches. The CDR3 runs 14 residues from the cysteine to the phenylalanine. Left in the record is the CDR3 DNA by itself, 42 bases read in frame from the first base. Sequences SGDLS (CDR1) and YYNGEE (CDR2) are obtained from the germline V gene. As concerns this clone: The antigen it recognizes is unknown. No much larger clonotype is one base removed from it; base qualities were not supplied.

The sequencing sample was made of peripheral blood. The source of this sequence is a woman older than 75 with acute or convalescent COVID-19. Recombination connected TRBV9 to TRBJ2-3; 10 bases in the middle match TRBD2. The DNA sequence reads TGTGCCAGCAGCGCTAGCGGGAGAACAGATACGCAGTATTTT. This sequence encodes CASSASGRTDTQYF.